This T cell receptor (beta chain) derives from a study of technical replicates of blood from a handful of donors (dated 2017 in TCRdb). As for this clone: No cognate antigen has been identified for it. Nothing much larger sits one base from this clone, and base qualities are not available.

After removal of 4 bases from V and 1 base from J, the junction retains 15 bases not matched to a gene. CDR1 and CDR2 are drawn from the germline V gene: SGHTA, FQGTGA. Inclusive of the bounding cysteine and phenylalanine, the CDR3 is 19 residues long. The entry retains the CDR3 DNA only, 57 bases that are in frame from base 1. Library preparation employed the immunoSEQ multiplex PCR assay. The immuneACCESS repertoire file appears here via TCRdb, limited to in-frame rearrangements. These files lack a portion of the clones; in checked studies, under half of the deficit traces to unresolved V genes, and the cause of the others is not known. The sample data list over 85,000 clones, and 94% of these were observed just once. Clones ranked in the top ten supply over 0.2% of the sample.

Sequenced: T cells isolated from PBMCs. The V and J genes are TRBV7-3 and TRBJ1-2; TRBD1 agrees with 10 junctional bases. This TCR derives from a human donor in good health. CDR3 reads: CASSSKGLGDRGFNYGYTF. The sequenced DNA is TGTGCCAGCAGCTCGAAGGGATTGGGGGACAGGGGATTTAACTATGGCTACACCTTC. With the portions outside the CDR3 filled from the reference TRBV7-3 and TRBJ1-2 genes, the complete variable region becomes GAGVSQTPSNKVTEKGKYVELRCDPISGHTALYWYRQSLGQGPEFLIYFQGTGAADDSGLPNDRFFAVRPEGSVSTLKIQRTERGDSAVYLCASSSKGLGDRGFNYGYTFGSGTRLTVV.